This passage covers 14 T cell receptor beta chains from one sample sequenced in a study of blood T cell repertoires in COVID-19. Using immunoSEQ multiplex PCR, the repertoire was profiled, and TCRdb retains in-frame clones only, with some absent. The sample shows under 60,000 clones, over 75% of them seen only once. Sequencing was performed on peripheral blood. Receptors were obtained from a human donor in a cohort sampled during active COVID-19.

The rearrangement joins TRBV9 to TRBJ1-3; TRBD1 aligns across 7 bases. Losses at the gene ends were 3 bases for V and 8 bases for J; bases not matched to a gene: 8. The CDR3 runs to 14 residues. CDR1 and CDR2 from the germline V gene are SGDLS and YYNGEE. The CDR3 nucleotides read TGTGCCAGCAGCGGGGGACAGCCGGGGTACACCATATATTTT. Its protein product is CASSGGQPGYTIYF. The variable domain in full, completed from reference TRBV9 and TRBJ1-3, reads DSGVTQTPKHLITATGQRVTLRCSPRSGDLSVYWYQQSLDQGLQFLIQYYNGEERAKGNILERFSAQQFPDLHSELNLSSLELGDSALYFCASSGGQPGYTIYFGEGSWLTVV.

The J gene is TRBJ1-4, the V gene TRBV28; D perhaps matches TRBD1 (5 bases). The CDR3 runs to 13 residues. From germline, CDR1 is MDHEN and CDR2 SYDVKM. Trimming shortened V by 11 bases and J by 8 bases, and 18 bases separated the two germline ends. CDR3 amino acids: CAAHGGGNEKLFF. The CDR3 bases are TGTGCCGCGCATGGGGGAGGTAACGAAAAACTGTTTTTT.

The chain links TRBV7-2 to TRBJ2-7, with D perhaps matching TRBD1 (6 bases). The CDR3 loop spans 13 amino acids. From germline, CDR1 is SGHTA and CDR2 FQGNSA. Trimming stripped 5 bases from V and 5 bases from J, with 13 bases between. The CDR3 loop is CASSVARGDEQYF. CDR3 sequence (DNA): TGTGCCAGCAGCGTCGCCAGGGGTGACGAGCAGTACTTC.

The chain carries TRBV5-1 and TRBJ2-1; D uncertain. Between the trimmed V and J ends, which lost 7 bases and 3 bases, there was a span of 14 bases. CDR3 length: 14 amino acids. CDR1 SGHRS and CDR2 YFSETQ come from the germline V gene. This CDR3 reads CASAPENRYNEQFF. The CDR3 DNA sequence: TGCGCCAGCGCCCCTGAGAACCGCTACAATGAGCAGTTCTTC.

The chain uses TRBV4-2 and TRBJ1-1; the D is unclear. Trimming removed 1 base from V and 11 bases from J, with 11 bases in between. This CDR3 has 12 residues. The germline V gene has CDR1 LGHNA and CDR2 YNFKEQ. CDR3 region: CASSQAVPGAFF. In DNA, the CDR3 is TGTGCCAGCAGCCAAGCGGTCCCGGGGGCTTTCTTT.

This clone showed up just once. CDR3 nucleotides: TGTGCCAGCAGCTTAGGGGGGACAGTCTCTGGGGCCAACGTCCTGACTTTC. The encoded protein is CASSLGGTVSGANVLTF. J is TRBJ2-6 and V is TRBV7-8, with 7 bases fitting TRBD1. The V and J ends lost 1 base and 0 bases, in that order; junction bases with no gene match: 3. Germline V gene lookup returns CDR1 SGHVS and CDR2 FQNEAQ. This CDR3 has 17 amino acids.

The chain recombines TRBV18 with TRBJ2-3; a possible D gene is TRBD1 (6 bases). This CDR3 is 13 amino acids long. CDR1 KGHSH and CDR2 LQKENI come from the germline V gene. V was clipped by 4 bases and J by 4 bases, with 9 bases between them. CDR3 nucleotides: TGTGCCAGCTCACTTCAGGGGTCAGATACGCAGTATTTT. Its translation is CASSLQGSDTQYF.

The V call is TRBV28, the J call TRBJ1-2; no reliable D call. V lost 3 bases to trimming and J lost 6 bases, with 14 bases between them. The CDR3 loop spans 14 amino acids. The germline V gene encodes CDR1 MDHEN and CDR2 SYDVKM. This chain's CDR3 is CASSFPQVLDGYTF. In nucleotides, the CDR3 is TGTGCCAGCAGTTTCCCCCAGGTTCTTGATGGCTACACCTTC.

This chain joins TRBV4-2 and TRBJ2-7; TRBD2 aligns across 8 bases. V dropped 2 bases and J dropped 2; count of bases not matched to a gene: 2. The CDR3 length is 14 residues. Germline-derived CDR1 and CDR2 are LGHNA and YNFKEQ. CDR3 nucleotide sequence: TGTGCCAGCAGCCAACACGGGAGGGCCTACGAGCAGTACTTC. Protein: CASSQHGRAYEQYF.

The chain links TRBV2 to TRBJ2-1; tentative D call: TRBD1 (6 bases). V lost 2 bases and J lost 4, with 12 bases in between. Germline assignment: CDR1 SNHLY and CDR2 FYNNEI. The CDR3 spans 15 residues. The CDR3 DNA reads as TGTGCCAGCAGTGAACAGCGAGGGGGATACAATGAGCAGTTCTTC. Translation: CASSEQRGGYNEQFF. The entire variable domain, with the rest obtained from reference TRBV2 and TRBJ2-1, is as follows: EPEVTQTPSHQVTQMGQEVILRCVPISNHLYFYWYRQILGQKVEFLVSFYNNEISEKSEIFDDQFSVERPDGSNFTLKIRSTKLEDSAMYFCASSEQRGGYNEQFFGPGTRLTVL.

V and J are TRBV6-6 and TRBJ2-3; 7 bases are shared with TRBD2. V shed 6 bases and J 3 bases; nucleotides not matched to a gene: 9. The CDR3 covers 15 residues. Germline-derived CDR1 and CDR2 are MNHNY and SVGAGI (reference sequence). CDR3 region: CASSRLAPGTDTQYF. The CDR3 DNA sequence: TGTGCCAGCAGCCGACTAGCTCCGGGGACAGATACGCAGTATTTT.

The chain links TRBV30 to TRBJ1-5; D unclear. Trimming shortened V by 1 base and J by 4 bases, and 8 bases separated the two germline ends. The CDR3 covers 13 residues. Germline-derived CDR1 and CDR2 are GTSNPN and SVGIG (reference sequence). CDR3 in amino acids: CAWSAGGNQPQHF. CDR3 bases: TGTGCCTGGAGTGCTGGAGGGAATCAGCCCCAGCATTTT. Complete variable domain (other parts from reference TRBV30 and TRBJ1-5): SQTIHQWPATLVQPVGSPLSLECTVEGTSNPNLYWYRQAAGRGLQLLFYSVGIGQISSEVPQNLSASRPQDRQFILSSKKLLLSDSGFYLCAWSAGGNQPQHFGDGTRLSIL.

CDR3 loop: CASSTGRGRGTDTQYF. CDR3 nucleotide sequence: TGTGCCAGCAGCACCGGCAGGGGGCGAGGGACAGATACGCAGTATTTT. The V call is TRBV5-4, the J call TRBJ2-3, with TRBD1 matching 8 bases. The V gene end was trimmed by 4 bases and the J gene end by 3 bases; junction bases not matched to a gene: 10. CDR1 and CDR2 from the germline V gene are SGHNT and YYREEE (reference sequence). This CDR3 contains 16 residues.

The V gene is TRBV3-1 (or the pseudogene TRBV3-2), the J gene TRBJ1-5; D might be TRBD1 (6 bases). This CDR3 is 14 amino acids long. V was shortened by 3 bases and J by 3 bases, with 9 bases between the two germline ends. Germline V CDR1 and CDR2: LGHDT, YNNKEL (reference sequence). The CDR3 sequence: CASSQQGSNQPQHF. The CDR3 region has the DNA TGTGCCAGCAGCCAGCAGGGGTCCAATCAGCCCCAGCATTTT.